This T cell receptor (beta chain) derives from a study of T cell changes during pregnancy in multiple sclerosis. The V gene's germline CDR1 is MNHNY and CDR2 SVGAGI (reference sequence). V lost 2 bases to trimming and J lost 7 bases, with 12 bases between them. The CDR3 has 14 amino acids. Only in-frame clones appear in the TCRdb table, and some are missing; sequencing was by immunoSEQ multiplex PCR. In the table there are around 38,000 clones, 90% to 95% of which are singletons. The sample was CD8+ T cells from peripheral blood mononuclear cells, taken in the second trimester of pregnancy. The TCR was taken from a female donor with multiple sclerosis, enrolled in a pregnancy study. The chain employs TRBV6-6 and TRBJ1-5; D possibly corresponds to TRBD1 (5 bases). CDR3 nucleotides: TGTGCCAGCAGTTACCTTCAGGGCCGGCAGCCCCAGCATTTT. Its translation is CASSYLQGRQPQHF.